The 8 T cell receptor beta chains below come from one sample, sequenced in a study of cytomegalovirus exposure and HLA in healthy donors. Amplification used 60 Vbeta primers and 13 Jbeta primers. Produced via immunoSEQ multiplex PCR; TCRdb's table is partial and in-frame only. In the table there are roughly 180,000 clones, around 78% of which are singletons. Material for sequencing was PBMCs. Every receptor here comes from a woman aged 50 to 60 in good health and CMV-seropositive.

V gene TRBV6-1 combines with J gene TRBJ1-2; weak D call: TRBD1 (6 bases). Trimming pared 3 bases from V and 5 bases from J, leaving 7 bases between. The germline V gene has CDR1 MNHNS and CDR2 SASEGT. The length of the CDR3 is 12 residues. CDR3 sequence: CASSEGAYGYTF. CDR3 bases: TGTGCCAGCAGTGAGGGGGCATATGGCTACACCTTC.

The rearrangement uses TRBV9 and TRBJ2-2; 10 bases agree with TRBD2. Trimming at V came to 2 bases and at J to 4 bases, leaving 5 bases not matched to a gene. The CDR3 has 16 residues. CDR1 SGDLS and CDR2 YYNGEE come from the germline V gene. CDR3 DNA sequence: TGTGCCAGCAGCGTCCCAGCGGGGGGGATCACCGGGGAGCTGTTTTTT. Amino acid sequence: CASSVPAGGITGELFF.

V and J are TRBV19 and TRBJ1-5; no firm D call. The ends were cut back, 10 bases at V and 2 bases at J, with 9 bases in the middle. The germline V gene has CDR1 LNHDA and CDR2 SQIVND (reference sequence). CDR3 length: 12 residues. CDR3 amino acids: CATRDGNQPQHF. As DNA, the CDR3 is TGTGCCACCCGGGATGGCAATCAGCCCCAGCATTTT.

In its sample, this clone was seen once. The rearrangement links TRBV6-5 to TRBJ2-5, with a tentative D call TRBD1 (6 bases). Germline-derived CDR1 and CDR2 are MNHEY and SVGAGI. The V gene lost 0 bases and the J gene lost 1 base, with 12 bases spanning the gap. The CDR3 extends over 16 amino acids. Here the CDR3 DNA reads TGTGCCAGCAGTTACTCCCCAGGGGATGGCCAAGAGACCCAGTACTTC. The encoded protein is CASSYSPGDGQETQYF.

V is TRBV19 and J is TRBJ1-5, with TRBD1 identical over 7 bases. V lost 6 bases to trimming and J lost 4 bases; unmatched junction nucleotides: 12. CDR1 is LNHDA and CDR2 is SQIVND in the germline V gene (reference sequence). CDR3 length equals 16 residues. The CDR3 spells CASSGAGGRYNQPQHF. CDR3 nucleotide sequence: TGTGCCAGTAGCGGGGCAGGGGGTAGGTATAATCAGCCCCAGCATTTT.

The rearrangement joins TRBV7-9 to TRBJ2-4, with a tentative D call TRBD1 (6 bases). V lost 2 bases to trimming and J lost 7 bases, with 24 bases between them. CDR3 length: 18 residues. CDR1 and CDR2 from the germline V gene are SEHNR and FQNEAQ (reference sequence). CDR3 bases: TGTGCCAGCAGCTTACAAAGGACAGCTTATTCCCCCTGGAACATTCAGTACTTC. Amino acid sequence: CASSLQRTAYSPWNIQYF.

This sequence joins TRBV6-1 and TRBJ2-2; the match to TRBD1 covers 7 bases. The CDR3 length is 15 residues. Losses at the gene ends were 5 bases for V and 2 bases for J; bases not matched to a gene: 5. The germline gives CDR1 MNHNS, CDR2 SASEGT. The CDR3 here is CASSRRQGNTGELFF. CDR3 DNA: TGTGCCAGCAGTAGGAGACAGGGCAACACCGGGGAGCTGTTTTTT.

The chain recombines TRBV5-1 with TRBJ2-5; weak D call: TRBD2 (6 bases). The germline CDR1 and CDR2 sequences are SGHRS and YFSETQ. Trimming cost V 0 bases and J 5 bases, with 11 bases left between them. There are 14 residues in the CDR3. The CDR3 spells CASSLGLVSETQYF. The CDR3 DNA follows: TGCGCCAGCAGCTTGGGACTAGTGTCCGAGACCCAGTACTTC. Variable domain in full (rest from reference TRBV5-1 and TRBJ2-5): KAGVTQTPRYLIKTRGQQVTLSCSPISGHRSVSWYQQTPGQGLQFLFEYFSETQRNKGNFPGRFSGRQFSNSRSEMNVSTLELGDSALYLCASSLGLVSETQYFGPGTRLLVL.